One and the same sample provided the 27 T cell receptor beta chains below, sequenced in a study of cytomegalovirus exposure and HLA in healthy donors. PCR primers comprised 60 Vbeta and 13 Jbeta primers. TCRdb keeps only in-frame clones here, not all; method: immunoSEQ multiplex PCR. Here the sample spans about 190,000 clones, 70% to 75% being singletons. Sequencing was performed on PBMCs. The receptors come from a man aged 25 to 40 in good health and CMV-seropositive.

The gene calls are TRBV19 and TRBJ1-2; TRBD1 matches 9 bases. Per germline, CDR1 LNHDA and CDR2 SQIVND (reference sequence). The junction had 9 bases not matched to a gene; V was cut back by 6 bases and J by 4 bases. CDR3 size: 15 residues. CDR3 in amino acids: CASRYGTGLSYGYTF. The CDR3 DNA is TGTGCCAGTAGATACGGGACAGGGCTCTCCTATGGCTACACCTTC.

This chain joins TRBV5-5 and TRBJ2-6; no clear D gene. Trimming stripped 0 bases from V and 2 bases from J, with 3 bases between. The CDR3 spans 14 residues. Looked up from germline, CDR1 is SGHKS and CDR2 is YYEKEE (reference sequence). CDR3 residues: CASSLAPGANVLTF. As DNA, the CDR3 is TGTGCCAGCAGCTTGGCTCCTGGGGCCAACGTCCTGACTTTC. Full variable domain (missing parts from reference TRBV5-5 and TRBJ2-6): DAGVTQSPTHLIKTRGQQVTLRCSPISGHKSVSWYQQVLGQGPQFIFQYYEKEERGRGNFPDRFSARQFPNYSSELNVNALLLGDSALYLCASSLAPGANVLTFGAGSRLTVL.

This clone was seen once. The chain combines TRBV18 with TRBJ2-7; TRBD2 aligns across 10 bases. The germline V gene encodes CDR1 KGHSH and CDR2 LQKENI. V trimming: 3 bases; J trimming: 6 bases; junction bases outside the gene matches: 5. This CDR3 comprises 14 residues. CDR3 bases: TGTGCCAGCTCACCCCTAGCGGGAGTAGCCGAGCAGTACTTC. This encodes CASSPLAGVAEQYF.

The genes are TRBV9 and TRBJ2-3; TRBD2 matches 10 bases. CDR1 SGDLS and CDR2 YYNGEE come from the germline V gene. This CDR3 comprises 16 residues. V trimming: 4 bases; J trimming: 4 bases; junction bases outside the gene matches: 9. CDR3: CASSLRPSGGADTQYF. The DNA of the CDR3 is TGTGCCAGCAGCCTGCGGCCTAGCGGGGGAGCAGATACGCAGTATTTT. Using reference TRBV9 and TRBJ2-3 for the parts outside the CDR3, the full variable domain is DSGVTQTPKHLITATGQRVTLRCSPRSGDLSVYWYQQSLDQGLQFLIQYYNGEERAKGNILERFSAQQFPDLHSELNLSSLELGDSALYFCASSLRPSGGADTQYFGPGTRLTVL.

CDR3 bases: TGTGCCAGCAGCCCTTGGACAGGCGAGGTTAATGAAAAACTGTTTTTT. Translated, it gives CASSPWTGEVNEKLFF. The rearrangement links TRBV9 to TRBJ1-4; 7 bases align to TRBD1. V shed 4 bases and J 4 bases; nucleotides not matched to a gene: 10. Germline loops: CDR1 SGDLS, CDR2 YYNGEE. This CDR3 has 16 amino acids.

The chain employs TRBV18 and TRBJ1-3; 9 bases are a match to TRBD1. The germline gives CDR1 KGHSH, CDR2 LQKENI. The CDR3 consists of 15 residues. With V trimmed by 4 bases and J by 1 base, 2 bases remained unmatched. CDR3 amino acids: CASSQGTGSGNTIYF. CDR3 in DNA: TGTGCCAGCTCACAGGGGACAGGGTCTGGAAACACCATATATTTT.

The V and J genes are TRBV11-1 and TRBJ2-1; TRBD1 matches 9 bases. The CDR3 loop spans 19 amino acids. Germline CDR1 reads SGHAT; CDR2 reads FQDESV (reference sequence). V lost 3 bases to trimming and J lost 6 bases; unmatched junction nucleotides: 18. The CDR3 here is CASSLRDRGSLALRNEQFF. Here the CDR3 DNA reads TGTGCCAGCAGCTTGCGAGACAGGGGGTCTCTAGCCTTGCGCAATGAGCAGTTCTTC.

The V gene is TRBV5-8, the J gene TRBJ2-3, with 9 bases matching TRBD1. This CDR3 region has 15 residues. From germline, CDR1 is SGHTS and CDR2 YDEGEE. Trimming took 4 bases from V and 5 from J; bases not matched to a gene: 8. In nucleotides, the CDR3 is TGTGCCAGCAGCAGAACAGGGGGCGACGGAGATACGCAGTATTTT. Amino acids: CASSRTGGDGDTQYF.

The chain joins TRBV21-1 to TRBJ2-1; TRBD2, as called in the table, went unchecked against the DNA. TRBV21-1 is noted as a pseudogene. The CDR3 spans 15 residues. The CDR3 spells CASSITRTCHNEQFF. Written as DNA, the CDR3 is TGTGCCAGCAGCATAACCCGGACTTGCCACAATGAGCAGTTCTTC.

Here the CDR3 reads CASGGAVNYGYTF. The CDR3 region has the DNA TGTGCCAGCGGGGGTGCGGTCAACTATGGCTACACCTTC. The V gene is TRBV19, the J gene TRBJ1-2; perhaps TRBD1 as D (5 bases). Germline V gene data show CDR1 as LNHDA and CDR2 as SQIVND (reference sequence). The CDR3 consists of 13 residues. Trimming stripped 9 bases from V and 2 bases from J, with 13 bases between. The full variable domain, rest sourced from reference TRBV19 and TRBJ1-2, is DGGITQSPKYLFRKEGQNVTLSCEQNLNHDAMYWYRQDPGQGLRLIYYSQIVNDFQKGDIAEGYSVSREKKESFPLTVTSAQKNPTAFYLCASGGAVNYGYTFGSGTRLTVV.

The rearrangement joins TRBV5-1 to TRBJ2-5, with D perhaps matching TRBD1 (5 bases). Trimming removed 7 bases at V and 0 bases at J, with 10 bases between. This CDR3 has 13 amino acids. CDR1 and CDR2 from the germline V gene are SGHRS and YFSETQ. This CDR3 reads CASGAGYQETQYF. Written as DNA, the CDR3 is TGCGCCAGCGGGGCAGGGTACCAAGAGACCCAGTACTTC.

V gene TRBV18 combines with J gene TRBJ1-2, with a weak D call TRBD1 (6 bases). CDR1 is KGHSH and CDR2 is LQKENI in the germline V gene. The V end was cut by 5 bases, the J end by 2 bases, with 12 bases between. This CDR3 has 14 residues. CDR3 loop: CASSVDSGNYGYTF. The CDR3 DNA reads TGTGCCAGCTCAGTGGACAGTGGAAACTATGGCTACACCTTC.

This clone has only one observation. CDR3 sequence reads: CAWSQGQGYQPQHF. The CDR3 DNA reads as TGTGCCTGGAGCCAAGGACAGGGCTATCAGCCCCAGCATTTT. The gene calls are TRBV30 and TRBJ1-5; 8 nucleotides match TRBD1. From germline, CDR1 is GTSNPN and CDR2 SVGIG (reference sequence). The CDR3 has 14 amino acids. V was clipped by 3 bases and J by 5 bases; unmatched bases: 6.

The chain couples TRBV19 to TRBJ1-1; 9 nucleotides line up with TRBD1. CDR3 size: 16 residues. V shed 2 bases and J 4 bases; nucleotides not matched to a gene: 8. From germline, CDR1 is LNHDA and CDR2 SQIVND (reference sequence). The CDR3 is CASSIQGQGLGTEAFF. CDR3 DNA sequence: TGTGCCAGTAGTATACAGGGACAGGGCCTAGGCACTGAAGCTTTCTTT.

The chain joins TRBV4-3 to TRBJ1-2; possible D gene TRBD1, 6 bases. The CDR3 is 14 residues long. Between the trimmed V and J ends, which lost 0 bases and 8 bases, there was a span of 13 bases. The germline CDR1 and CDR2 sequences are LGHNA and YSLEER. The CDR3 DNA is TGCGCCAGCAGCCAAGATAGAGGGGGTCGAGGCTACACCTTC. It encodes CASSQDRGGRGYTF.

This rearrangement joins TRBV7-9 to TRBJ1-1; TRBD1 agrees at 7 bases. CDR3 length: 14 residues. The germline gives CDR1 SEHNR, CDR2 FQNEAQ (reference sequence). With 4 bases clipped from V and 1 base from J, the junction kept 3 bases outside the gene matches. The CDR3 bases are TGTGCCAGCAGCTCCCGGACAGGGAACACTGAAGCTTTCTTT. Its translation: CASSSRTGNTEAFF.

The chain employs TRBV2 and TRBJ1-5; D uncertain. This CDR3 is built from 12 residues. Deletions cut 4 bases from V and 6 bases from J, with 7 bases between. Germline V gene data show CDR1 as SNHLY and CDR2 as FYNNEI. The CDR3 bases are TGTGCCAGCAGTGGGGCTCCTCAGCCCCAGCATTTT. Encoded protein: CASSGAPQPQHF.

The V and J genes are TRBV5-6 and TRBJ2-7, with D perhaps TRBD1 (5 bases). This CDR3 contains 14 residues. V was clipped by 2 bases and J by 0 bases, with 9 bases between them. Per germline, CDR1 SGHDT and CDR2 YYEEEE. CDR3 loop: CASSFYQGSYEQYF. DNA for the CDR3: TGTGCCAGCAGCTTTTACCAGGGCTCCTACGAGCAGTACTTC.

The V call is TRBV7-2, the J call TRBJ2-3, with D hard to call. The CDR3 is 13 residues long. Trimming took off 5 bases at V and 3 bases at J, with 9 bases between the two ends. Germline V gene lookup returns CDR1 SGHTA and CDR2 FQGNSA. CDR3 residues: CASSPYLTDTQYF. CDR3 in DNA: TGTGCCAGCAGCCCGTACCTAACAGATACGCAGTATTTT.

This clone was seen only once. This chain links TRBV6-5 with TRBJ1-5, with 8 bases that match TRBD1. V was clipped by 5 bases and J by 6 bases; unmatched bases: 9. CDR3 size: 15 residues. The germline gives CDR1 MNHEY, CDR2 SVGAGI. The CDR3 sequence: CASSPGTGDRQPQHF. The CDR3 DNA is TGTGCCAGCAGTCCCGGGACAGGCGACCGTCAGCCCCAGCATTTT.

V and J are TRBV18 and TRBJ2-7; 11 bases are shared with TRBD1. CDR1 is KGHSH, CDR2 LQKENI, per germline. The CDR3 has 15 amino acids. V dropped 0 bases and J dropped 3; count of bases not matched to a gene: 1. CDR3 bases: TGTGCCAGCTCACCACCGGGACAGGGGGGCTACGAGCAGTACTTC. This sequence encodes CASSPPGQGGYEQYF.

The chain joins TRBV6-5 to TRBJ2-7, with 13 bases fitting TRBD2. V was clipped by 4 bases and J by 7 bases; unmatched bases: 10. The V gene's germline CDR1 is MNHEY and CDR2 SVGAGI. This CDR3 has 16 residues. The CDR3 sequence: CASSSPGLAGSFEQYF. The CDR3 coding sequence is TGTGCCAGCAGTTCCCCGGGACTAGCGGGATCCTTTGAGCAGTACTTC.

The chain carries TRBV7-2 and TRBJ2-1; TRBD2 agrees at 7 bases. The CDR3 length is 15 residues. Per germline, CDR1 SGHTA and CDR2 FQGNSA. With V trimmed by 3 bases and J by 10 bases, 12 bases remained unmatched. In DNA, the CDR3 is TGTGCCAGCAGCTTCAGGCGGGAGAGATCGGAGGAGCAGTTCTTC. This sequence encodes CASSFRRERSEEQFF. The full variable domain, rest sourced from reference TRBV7-2 and TRBJ2-1, is GAGVSQSPSNKVTEKGKDVELRCDPISGHTALYWYRQSLGQGLEFLIYFQGNSAPDKSGLPSDRFSAERTGGSVSTLTIQRTQQEDSAVYLCASSFRRERSEEQFFGPGTRLTVL.

This clone was seen more than once but under ten times. This rearrangement joins TRBV5-4 to TRBJ1-4; no firm D call. The germline V and J ends were trimmed by 1 base and 3 bases, with 7 bases remaining between them. Looked up from germline, CDR1 is SGHNT and CDR2 is YYREEE (reference sequence). CDR3 length: 14 residues. The CDR3 spells CASSLRGPNEKLFF. In DNA, the CDR3 is TGTGCCAGCAGCTTGCGGGGTCCTAATGAAAAACTGTTTTTT.

The chain combines TRBV9 with TRBJ2-1, with TRBD1 as a possible D gene (6 bases). The V and J ends lost 3 bases and 4 bases respectively, with 8 bases between them. This CDR3 contains 13 residues. Germline V gives CDR1 SGDLS, CDR2 YYNGEE. This CDR3 reads CASSAGQYNEQFF. Here the CDR3 DNA reads TGTGCCAGCAGCGCCGGACAGTACAATGAGCAGTTCTTC.

This clone appeared once. V gene TRBV6-5 combines with J gene TRBJ2-2; D may be TRBD1 (5 bases). V was cut by 6 bases and J by 5 bases, with 7 bases left in between. The germline CDR1 and CDR2 sequences are MNHEY and SVGAGI. The length of the CDR3 is 12 residues. The DNA of the CDR3 is TGTGCCAGCAGGAAGGGGACCGGGGAGCTGTTTTTT. It specifies CASRKGTGELFF.

V is TRBV6-1 and J is TRBJ2-2; 9 nucleotides match TRBD2. V lost 10 bases and J lost 2; bases outside the gene matches: 5. CDR1 and CDR2 from the germline V gene are MNHNS and SASEGT. This CDR3 region has 14 residues. CDR3 coding DNA: TGTGCCACCAAGCGGGAGGTTAACACCGGGGAGCTGTTTTTT. As protein: CATKREVNTGELFF.